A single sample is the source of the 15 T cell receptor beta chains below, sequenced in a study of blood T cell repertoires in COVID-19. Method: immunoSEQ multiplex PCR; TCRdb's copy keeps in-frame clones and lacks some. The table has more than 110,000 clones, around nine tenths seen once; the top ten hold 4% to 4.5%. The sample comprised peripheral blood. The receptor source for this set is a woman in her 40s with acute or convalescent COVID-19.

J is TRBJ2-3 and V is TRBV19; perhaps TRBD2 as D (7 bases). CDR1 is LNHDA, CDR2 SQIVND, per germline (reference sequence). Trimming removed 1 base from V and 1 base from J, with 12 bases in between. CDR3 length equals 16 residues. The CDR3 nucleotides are TGTGCCAGTAGTATAGTCGCGGGGGCGGGCACAGATACGCAGTATTTT. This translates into CASSIVAGAGTDTQYF.

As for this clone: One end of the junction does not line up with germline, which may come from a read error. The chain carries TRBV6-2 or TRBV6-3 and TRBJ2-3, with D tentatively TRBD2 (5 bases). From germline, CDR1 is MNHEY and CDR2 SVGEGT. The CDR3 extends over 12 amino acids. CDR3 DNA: TGTGCCAGCAGTTACTCGGGGAGCGGAGAGCAATTT. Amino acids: CASSYSGSGEQF.

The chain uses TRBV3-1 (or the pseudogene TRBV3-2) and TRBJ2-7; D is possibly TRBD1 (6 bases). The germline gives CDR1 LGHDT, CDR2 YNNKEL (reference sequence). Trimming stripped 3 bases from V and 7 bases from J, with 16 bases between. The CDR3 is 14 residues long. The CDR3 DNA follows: TGTGCCAGCAGCCACCGACAGGTCGCCGGGGAGCAGTACTTC. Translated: CASSHRQVAGEQYF.

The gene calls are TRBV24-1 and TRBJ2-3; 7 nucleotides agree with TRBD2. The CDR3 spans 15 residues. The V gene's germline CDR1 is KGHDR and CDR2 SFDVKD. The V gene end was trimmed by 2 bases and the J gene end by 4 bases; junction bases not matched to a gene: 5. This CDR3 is CATSDWGGRSDTQYF. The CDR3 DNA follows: TGTGCCACCAGTGATTGGGGGGGGAGGTCAGATACGCAGTATTTT.

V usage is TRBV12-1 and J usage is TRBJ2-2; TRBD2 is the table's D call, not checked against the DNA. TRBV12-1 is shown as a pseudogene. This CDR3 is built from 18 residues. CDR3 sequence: CASSFPTSGGANTGELFF. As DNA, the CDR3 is TGTGCCAGCAGCTTTCCGACTAGCGGGGGGGCTAACACCGGGGAGCTGTTTTTT.

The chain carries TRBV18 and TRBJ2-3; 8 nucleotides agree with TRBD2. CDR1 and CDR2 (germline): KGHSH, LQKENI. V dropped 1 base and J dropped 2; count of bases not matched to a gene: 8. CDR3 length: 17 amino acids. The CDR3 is CASSPRLVREVTDTQYF. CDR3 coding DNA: TGTGCCAGCTCACCACGCTTAGTGCGGGAGGTCACAGATACGCAGTATTTT.

CDR3 sequence reads: CASSPDRGQGGYTF. The CDR3 DNA is TGTGCCAGCAGTCCGGACAGGGGGCAGGGTGGCTACACCTTC. This chain joins TRBV6-5 and TRBJ1-2, with 11 positions matching TRBD1. Trimming at V came to 5 bases and at J to 7 bases, leaving 6 bases not matched to a gene. Germline CDR1 is MNHEY and CDR2 is SVGAGI. CDR3 size: 14 residues.

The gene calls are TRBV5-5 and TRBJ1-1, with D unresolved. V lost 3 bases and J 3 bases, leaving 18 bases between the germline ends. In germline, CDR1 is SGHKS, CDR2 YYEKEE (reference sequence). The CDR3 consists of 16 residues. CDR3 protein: CASSSPRGGGYTEAFF. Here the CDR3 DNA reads TGTGCCAGCAGCTCCCCCCGAGGAGGTGGCTACACTGAAGCTTTCTTT.

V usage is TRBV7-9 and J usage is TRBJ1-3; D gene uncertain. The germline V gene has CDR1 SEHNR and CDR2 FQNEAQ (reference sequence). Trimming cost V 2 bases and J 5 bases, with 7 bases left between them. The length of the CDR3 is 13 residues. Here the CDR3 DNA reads TGTGCCAGCAGCTTATCTGGGCGAAACACCATATATTTT. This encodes CASSLSGRNTIYF.

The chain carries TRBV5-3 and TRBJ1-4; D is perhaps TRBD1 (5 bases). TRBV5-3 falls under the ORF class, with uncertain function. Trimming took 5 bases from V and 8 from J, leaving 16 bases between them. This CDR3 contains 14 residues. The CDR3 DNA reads TGTGCCAGAAGGGCGGGACTCAGATGGGAAAAACTGTTTTTT. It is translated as CARRAGLRWEKLFF.

The CDR3 DNA reads TGTGCCAGCAGTTTAAGAGGGTTCACTGAAGCTTTCTTT. Its translation is CASSLRGFTEAFF. The rearrangement links TRBV12-3 or TRBV12-4 to TRBJ1-1; the D is unclear. The CDR3 length is 13 residues. V was clipped by 2 bases and J by 4 bases, with 8 bases between them.

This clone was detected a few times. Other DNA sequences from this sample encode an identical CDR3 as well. The CDR3, as DNA: TGTGCCAGCTCAGGCGCCCTGAACACTGAAGCTTTCTTT. Translating gives CASSGALNTEAFF. The chain combines TRBV2 with TRBJ1-1; no firm D call. From germline, CDR1 is SNHLY and CDR2 FYNNEI. CDR3 size: 13 residues. Trimming removed 8 bases from V and 0 bases from J, with 10 bases in between.

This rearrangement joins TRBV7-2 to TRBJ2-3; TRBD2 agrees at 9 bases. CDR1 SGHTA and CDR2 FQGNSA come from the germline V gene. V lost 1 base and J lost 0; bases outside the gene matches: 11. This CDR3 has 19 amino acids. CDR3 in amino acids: CASSLVSLMRGGSTDTQYF. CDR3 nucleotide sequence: TGTGCCAGCAGCTTAGTCAGTCTAATGCGGGGGGGGAGCACAGATACGCAGTATTTT.

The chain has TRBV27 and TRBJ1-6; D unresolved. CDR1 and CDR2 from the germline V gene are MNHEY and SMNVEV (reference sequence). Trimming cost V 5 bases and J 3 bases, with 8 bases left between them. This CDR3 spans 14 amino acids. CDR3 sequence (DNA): TGTGCCAGCAGTCTTTTACTCTATAATTCACCCCTCCACTTT. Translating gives CASSLLLYNSPLHF.

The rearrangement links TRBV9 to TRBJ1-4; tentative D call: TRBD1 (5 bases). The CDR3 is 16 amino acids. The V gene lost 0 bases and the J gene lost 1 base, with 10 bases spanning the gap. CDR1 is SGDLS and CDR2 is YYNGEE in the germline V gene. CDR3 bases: TGTGCCAGCAGCGTAGAAGGGGAAGGAACTAATGAAAAACTGTTTTTT. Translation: CASSVEGEGTNEKLFF.